This T cell receptor (beta chain) was identified during a study of blood T cells in healthy people across ages. Study-level findings and limits: Donors of long life had a larger count of naive CD4+ cells and greater diversity than aged donors.

Germline CDR1 and CDR2: DFQATT and SNEGSKA (reference sequence). V was pared by 0 bases and J by 4 bases, with 15 bases between. CDR3 length: 15 amino acids. Worth noting for this clonotype: Its antigen remains unknown.

The use of a sample-barcoded 5' primer and a J-beta primer mix characterized a second PCR of about 7 to 12 cycles. A single record per CDR3 protein comes from TCRdb applying MiXCR to the 5' RACE reads. The sample lists 800,000 to 900,000 distinct CDR3 sequences, 62% occurring once. The sequenced material came from blood. This chain joins TRBV20-1 and TRBJ2-5, with D possibly matching TRBD2 (5 bases). The receptor comes from a man aged 25-40 years in good health. CDR3 sequence: CSARDLEGSVETQYF. CDR3 nucleotides: TGCAGTGCTAGAGATCTTGAGGGATCGGTAGAGACCCAGTACTTC.